A single sample is the source of the 29 T cell receptor beta chains below, sequenced in a study of CD8 T cells in Susac syndrome. Reverse transcription of roughly 0.5 to 1 ug RNA used random hexamers. TCRdb passed the immunoSEQ multiplex PCR reads through MiXCR, listing each CDR3 protein once. There are about 110,000 distinct CDR3 sequences in the sample; roughly 94% occur only once, and around 0.4% lies in the top ten. What was sequenced was CD8+ T cells from PBMCs. The source of these receptors is a human donor with Susac syndrome.

The CDR3 here is CASSFDPGQPQHF. CDR3 DNA: TGTGCCAGCAGTTTTGACCCCGGGCAGCCCCAGCATTTT. This chain uses TRBV12-3 or TRBV12-4 with TRBJ1-5; unclear D gene. The CDR3 covers 13 residues. The V end lost 3 bases, the J end lost 7 bases, and 10 bases lay between the germline ends.

The V gene is TRBV9, the J gene TRBJ1-2; the D gene is possibly TRBD1 (5 bases). V was shortened by 3 bases and J by 4 bases, with 10 bases between the two germline ends. The CDR3 totals 13 residues. Per germline, CDR1 SGDLS and CDR2 YYNGEE. The CDR3 region has the DNA TGTGCCAGCAGCGCCCCCGGGGGCTATGGCTACACCTTC. As protein: CASSAPGGYGYTF.

The count of this clonotype is one. The chain is built from TRBV20-1 and TRBJ2-3; D may be TRBD1 (6 bases). The CDR3 loop spans 16 amino acids. CDR1 and CDR2 from the germline V gene are DFQATT and SNEGSKA (reference sequence). With 1 base removed from V and 2 bases from J, the gap between germline ends came to 16 bases. CDR3 in amino acids: CSARGRIGGPTDTQYF. The CDR3 nucleotides read TGCAGTGCTAGAGGCCGGATTGGGGGCCCCACAGATACGCAGTATTTT.

V usage is TRBV7-9 and J usage is TRBJ2-7; D is ambiguous. CDR1 and CDR2 from the germline V gene are SEHNR and FQNEAQ (reference sequence). The CDR3 is made up of 15 amino acids. The V end was cut by 0 bases, the J end by 3 bases, with 12 bases between. The CDR3 DNA reads as TGTGCCAGCAGCTTAGCGCTAGAGCCACACTACGAGCAGTACTTC. This translates into CASSLALEPHYEQYF.

The J gene is TRBJ2-5, the V gene TRBV24-1; D remains ambiguous. The CDR3 sequence is 14 residues long. V was shortened by 4 bases and J by 4 bases, with 12 bases between the two germline ends. Germline V gives CDR1 KGHDR, CDR2 SFDVKD. The CDR3 nucleotides read TGTGCCACCAGTGACGGAAGGGAAATAGAGACCCAGTACTTC. Residues: CATSDGREIETQYF.

This clonotype showed up just once. The gene calls are TRBV18 and TRBJ1-1; a weak D match, TRBD1 (5 bases). The germline CDR1 and CDR2 sequences are KGHSH and LQKENI. The CDR3 spans 14 residues. Trimming pared 2 bases from V and 5 bases from J, leaving 12 bases between. CDR3 nucleotides: TGTGCCAGCTCACCATCAGGGATAGTGACTGAAGCTTTCTTT. Its translation is CASSPSGIVTEAFF.

Only one count was recorded for this clonotype. The chain recombines TRBV11-1 with TRBJ2-7; no definite D call. This CDR3 contains 13 residues. V was trimmed by 7 bases and J by 2 bases, leaving 12 bases between them. CDR1 and CDR2 from the germline V gene are SGHAT and FQDESV (reference sequence). This CDR3 reads CASTRGFTYEQYF. DNA of the CDR3: TGTGCCAGCACCCGTGGTTTCACCTACGAGCAGTACTTC.

This clonotype was picked up one time. This chain links TRBV5-4 with TRBJ2-7, with TRBD1 matching 10 bases. Germline V lookup: CDR1 SGHNT, CDR2 YYREEE (reference sequence). Trimming cost V 0 bases and J 5 bases; bases outside gene matches: 8. The CDR3 consists of 16 residues. The CDR3 nucleotides read TGTGCCAGCAGCTTGGGGGCGGGACAGGGGTTCGACGAGCAGTACTTC. This encodes CASSLGAGQGFDEQYF.

As DNA, the CDR3 is TGTGCCAGCAGTGTCGGACAGGGAGGGAACACTGAAGCTTTCTTT. Translation: CASSVGQGGNTEAFF. This chain connects TRBV6-6 to TRBJ1-1; 8 nucleotides agree with TRBD1. CDR1 MNHNY and CDR2 SVGAGI come from the germline V gene (reference sequence). V was clipped by 5 bases and J by 1 base; unmatched bases: 6. The CDR3 is 15 amino acids.

In its sample, this clonotype was seen a few times. The V gene is TRBV2, the J gene TRBJ2-7; the D gene could be TRBD1 or TRBD2 (6 bases each). V shed 5 bases and J shed 7 bases, with 12 bases lying between them. CDR3 length: 12 residues. Germline V gives CDR1 SNHLY, CDR2 FYNNEI. CDR3 region: CASSPGAVEQYF. As DNA, the CDR3 is TGTGCCAGCAGTCCGGGGGCGGTTGAGCAGTACTTC.

The chain joins TRBV29-1 to TRBJ1-2; D gene unclear. This CDR3 spans 11 amino acids. Trimming took 0 bases from V and 10 from J, leaving 9 bases between them. Germline CDR1 reads SQVTM; CDR2 reads ANQGSEA. The CDR3 bases are TGCAGCGTTGAAGATCAAGGAGACTACACCTTC. Translation gives CSVEDQGDYTF. Supplemented by reference TRBV29-1 and TRBJ1-2, the full variable domain reads SAVISQKPSRDICQRGTSLTIQCQVDSQVTMMFWYRQQPGQSLTLIATANQGSEATYESGFVIDKFPISRPNLTFSTLTVSNMSPEDSSIYLCSVEDQGDYTFGSGTRLTVV.

This chain uses TRBV29-1 with TRBJ2-7; perhaps TRBD2 as D (6 bases). The CDR3 loop spans 11 amino acids. Germline V gene sequence: CDR1 SQVTM, CDR2 ANQGSEA. V lost 7 bases to trimming and J lost 6 bases, with 13 bases between them. CDR3 in amino acids: CSGGSGGEQYF. The CDR3 coding sequence is TGCAGCGGAGGTTCCGGGGGCGAGCAGTACTTC.

The chain uses TRBV3-1 and TRBJ1-5; D remains unclear. With 1 base removed from V and 5 bases from J, the gap between germline ends came to 15 bases. This CDR3 has 16 residues. In germline, CDR1 is LGHDT, CDR2 YNNKEL (reference sequence). The CDR3 reads CASSQGKPGPYQPQHF. The DNA for the CDR3 is TGTGCCAGCAGCCAAGGGAAGCCCGGCCCCTATCAGCCCCAGCATTTT.

This chain connects TRBV9 to TRBJ2-1; TRBD2 agrees at 11 bases. Germline V CDR1 and CDR2: SGDLS, YYNGEE. The CDR3 covers 17 residues. V trimming: 1 base; J trimming: 0 bases; junction bases outside the gene matches: 3. The CDR3 nucleotides read TGTGCCAGCAGCGTACTAGCGGGGGGAACCTCCTACAATGAGCAGTTCTTC. The encoded protein is CASSVLAGGTSYNEQFF.

The rearrangement joins TRBV7-2 to TRBJ2-5; no reliable D call. V was shortened by 2 bases and J by 3 bases, with 7 bases between the two germline ends. This CDR3 contains 13 residues. The germline CDR1 and CDR2 sequences are SGHTA and FQGNSA. CDR3 nucleotide sequence: TGTGCCAGCAGCTTAAATAGGAAAGAGACCCAGTACTTC. This translates into CASSLNRKETQYF.

The chain joins TRBV19 to TRBJ1-5; D remains unclear. The length of the CDR3 is 14 residues. The V end lost 1 base, the J end lost 5 bases, and 9 bases lay between the germline ends. The germline V gene encodes CDR1 LNHDA and CDR2 SQIVND (reference sequence). Here the CDR3 DNA reads TGTGCCAGTAGTATAGCGGGGTTTCATCAGCCCCAGCATTTT. Its protein product is CASSIAGFHQPQHF.

This sequence joins TRBV5-4 and TRBJ2-7, with 7 bases matching TRBD1. The V gene end was trimmed by 2 bases and the J gene end by 0 bases; junction bases not matched to a gene: 11. Germline V lookup: CDR1 SGHNT, CDR2 YYREEE (reference sequence). This CDR3 is 17 amino acids long. The CDR3 spells CASSLGTGDPVSYEQYF. The CDR3 DNA follows: TGTGCCAGCAGCTTAGGCACAGGGGATCCCGTCTCCTACGAGCAGTACTTC.

The J gene is TRBJ1-2, the V gene TRBV6-2 or TRBV6-3; 7 bases are shared with TRBD1. CDR3 length equals 14 residues. The junction had 7 bases not matched to a gene; V was cut back by 6 bases and J by 3 bases. Germline CDR1 is MNHEY and CDR2 is SVGEGT. CDR3 region: CASRVTGIHYGYTF. DNA of the CDR3: TGTGCCAGCAGGGTGACAGGGATCCACTATGGCTACACCTTC.

The chain couples TRBV14 to TRBJ2-7; tentative D call: TRBD2 (5 bases). The CDR3 consists of 12 residues. Germline-derived CDR1 and CDR2 are SGHDN and FVKESK. The ends were cut back, 5 bases at V and 9 bases at J, with 14 bases in the middle. CDR3 in amino acids: CASSAGYAGQYF. The CDR3 DNA sequence: TGTGCCAGCAGCGCCGGGTACGCGGGGCAGTACTTC.

The J gene is TRBJ2-7, the V gene TRBV12-3 or TRBV12-4; D could derive from TRBD1 or TRBD2 (5 bases each). The CDR3 covers 11 residues. Trimming left V 6 bases short and J 7 bases short, with 10 bases between. CDR3 coding DNA: TGTGCCAGCAGGGGGGTGGGGGAGCAGTACTTC. This encodes CASRGVGEQYF.

The chain recombines TRBV28 with TRBJ2-1, with D perhaps being TRBD1 or TRBD2 (6 bases each). The V gene lost 7 bases and the J gene lost 7 bases, with 17 bases spanning the gap. Germline V CDR1 and CDR2: MDHEN, SYDVKM. The CDR3 sequence is 14 residues long. The CDR3 protein is CASMGWGASNEQFF. The DNA of the CDR3 is TGTGCCAGCATGGGGTGGGGGGCCTCGAATGAGCAGTTCTTC.

V gene TRBV5-1 combines with J gene TRBJ2-5, with D unclear. V was pared by 0 bases and J by 4 bases, with 7 bases between. The CDR3 has 13 residues. The V gene's germline CDR1 is SGHRS and CDR2 YFSETQ. CDR3 nucleotides: TGCGCCAGCAGCTTGGTAACGGGAGAGACCCAGTACTTC. Protein product: CASSLVTGETQYF.

This chain uses TRBV12-3 or TRBV12-4 with TRBJ2-5; D is tentatively TRBD1 or TRBD2 (6 bases each). The CDR3 length is 13 residues. Trimming shortened V by 5 bases and J by 7 bases, and 14 bases separated the two germline ends. The chain's CDR3 is CASSLGGPTTQYF. The DNA for the CDR3 is TGTGCCAGCAGTCTCGGGGGCCCAACGACCCAGTACTTC.

This rearrangement joins TRBV13 to TRBJ1-1, with TRBD1 identical over 7 bases. The V segment lost 7 bases and the J segment 3 bases; nucleotides outside the gene matches: 20. CDR3 size: 18 residues. CDR1 and CDR2 (germline): PRHDT, FYEKMQ (reference sequence). The CDR3 bases are TGTGCCAGCACGCTGCGGGGGGGACAGTGGAGAACTCACACTGAAGCTTTCTTT. Translating gives CASTLRGGQWRTHTEAFF.

This chain uses TRBV27 with TRBJ2-2; 7 bases agree with TRBD2. The CDR3 extends over 15 amino acids. CDR1 MNHEY and CDR2 SMNVEV come from the germline V gene (reference sequence). V was clipped by 0 bases and J by 3 bases; unmatched bases: 1. CDR3 amino acids: CASSLSGGDTGELFF. CDR3 sequence (DNA): TGTGCCAGCAGTTTATCGGGGGGGGACACCGGGGAGCTGTTTTTT.

The rearrangement links TRBV9 to TRBJ2-1; 10 bases match TRBD1. The CDR3 spans 15 residues. V lost 4 bases, J lost 7 bases, and 8 bases stayed unmatched. Germline V gene data show CDR1 as SGDLS and CDR2 as YYNGEE. DNA of the CDR3: TGTGCCAGCAGCCTCGCCGGGACAGGGGATAATGAGCAGTTCTTC. Translation gives CASSLAGTGDNEQFF.

V and J are TRBV20-1 and TRBJ2-5; D is unresolved. From germline, CDR1 is DFQATT and CDR2 SNEGSKA (reference sequence). V dropped 1 base and J dropped 5 bases, with 17 bases sitting between them. The CDR3 runs to 15 residues. Here the CDR3 reads CSARAEEWVDETQYF. CDR3 coding DNA: TGCAGTGCTAGAGCAGAAGAGTGGGTTGACGAGACCCAGTACTTC.

The gene calls are TRBV18 and TRBJ2-6; 7 nucleotides agree with TRBD1. With 5 bases clipped from V and 0 bases from J, the junction kept 7 bases outside the gene matches. The CDR3 sequence is 17 residues long. The germline V gene encodes CDR1 KGHSH and CDR2 LQKENI. The CDR3 is CASSFPGQPSGANVLTF. CDR3 coding DNA: TGTGCCAGCTCATTCCCGGGACAGCCCTCTGGGGCCAACGTCCTGACTTTC.

The chain links TRBV11-2 to TRBJ2-7, with 7 bases matching TRBD1. The V gene's germline CDR1 is SGHAT and CDR2 FQNNGV. With V trimmed by 0 bases and J by 1 base, 3 bases remained unmatched. The CDR3 totals 15 residues. The DNA of the CDR3 is TGTGCCAGCAGCTTAGAAGTGACAGGGTCCTACGAGCAGTACTTC. The encoded protein is CASSLEVTGSYEQYF.